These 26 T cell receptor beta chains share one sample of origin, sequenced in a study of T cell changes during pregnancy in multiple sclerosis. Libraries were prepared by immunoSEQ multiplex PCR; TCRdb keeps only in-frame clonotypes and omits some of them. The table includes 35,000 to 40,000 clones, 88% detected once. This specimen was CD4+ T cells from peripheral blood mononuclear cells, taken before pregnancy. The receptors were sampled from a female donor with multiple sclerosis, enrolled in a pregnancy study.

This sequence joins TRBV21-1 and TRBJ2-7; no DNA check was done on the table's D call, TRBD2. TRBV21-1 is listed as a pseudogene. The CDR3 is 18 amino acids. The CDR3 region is CASSKRTTSGRGGDEQYF. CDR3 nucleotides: TGTGCCAGCAGCAAAAGGACCACTAGCGGGAGAGGTGGAGACGAGCAGTACTTC.

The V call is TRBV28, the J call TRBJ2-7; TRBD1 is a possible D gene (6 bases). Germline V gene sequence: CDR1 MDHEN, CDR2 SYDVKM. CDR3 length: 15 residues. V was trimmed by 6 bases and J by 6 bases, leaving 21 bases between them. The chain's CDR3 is CASRDNRESPREQYF. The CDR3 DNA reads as TGTGCCAGCAGGGACAACAGGGAAAGTCCTCGCGAGCAGTACTTC.

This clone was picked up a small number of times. The CDR3 sequence is CASRIDREGSGYTF. The CDR3 region has the DNA TGTGCCAGCAGGATAGACAGGGAAGGTTCTGGCTACACCTTC. This chain connects TRBV27 to TRBJ1-2; 7 bases align to TRBD1. The trim removed 6 bases at V and 7 bases at J, leaving 11 bases unmatched. This CDR3 spans 14 amino acids. Germline V gives CDR1 MNHEY, CDR2 SMNVEV (reference sequence).

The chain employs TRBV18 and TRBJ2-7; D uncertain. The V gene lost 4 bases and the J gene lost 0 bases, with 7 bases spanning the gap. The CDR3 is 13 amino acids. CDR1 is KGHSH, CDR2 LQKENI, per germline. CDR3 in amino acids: CASSRLSSYEQYF. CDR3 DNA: TGTGCCAGCTCACGACTGAGCTCCTACGAGCAGTACTTC.

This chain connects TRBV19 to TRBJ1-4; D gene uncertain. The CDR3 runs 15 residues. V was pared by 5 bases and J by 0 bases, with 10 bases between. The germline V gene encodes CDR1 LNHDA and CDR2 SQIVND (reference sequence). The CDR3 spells CASSLGAATNEKLFF. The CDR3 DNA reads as TGTGCCAGTAGTCTGGGAGCTGCAACTAATGAAAAACTGTTTTTT.

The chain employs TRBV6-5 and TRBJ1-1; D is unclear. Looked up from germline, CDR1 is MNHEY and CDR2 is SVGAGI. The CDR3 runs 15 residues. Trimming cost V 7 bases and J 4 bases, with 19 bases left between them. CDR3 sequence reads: CASMRGLGLVTEAFF. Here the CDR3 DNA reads TGTGCCAGCATGCGTGGGCTTGGGTTGGTCACTGAAGCTTTCTTT.

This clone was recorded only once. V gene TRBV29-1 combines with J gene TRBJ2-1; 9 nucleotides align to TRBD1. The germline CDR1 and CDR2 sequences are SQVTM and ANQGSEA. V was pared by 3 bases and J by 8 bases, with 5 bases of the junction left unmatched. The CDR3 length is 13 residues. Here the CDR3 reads CSVEGTGTDEQFF. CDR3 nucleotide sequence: TGCAGCGTTGAGGGGACAGGGACAGATGAGCAGTTCTTC.

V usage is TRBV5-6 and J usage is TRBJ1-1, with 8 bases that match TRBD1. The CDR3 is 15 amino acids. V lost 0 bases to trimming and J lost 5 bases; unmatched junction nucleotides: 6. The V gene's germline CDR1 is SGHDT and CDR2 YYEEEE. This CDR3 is CASSLVGQGGTEAFF. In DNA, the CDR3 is TGTGCCAGCAGCTTGGTTGGACAGGGTGGAACTGAAGCTTTCTTT.

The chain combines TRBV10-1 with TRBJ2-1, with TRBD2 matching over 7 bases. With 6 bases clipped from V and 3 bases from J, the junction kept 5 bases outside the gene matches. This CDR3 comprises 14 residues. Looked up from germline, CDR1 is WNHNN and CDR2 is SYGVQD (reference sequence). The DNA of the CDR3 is TGCGCCAGCAGCCCCTCTAGCGGCTACAATGAGCAGTTCTTC. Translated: CASSPSSGYNEQFF.

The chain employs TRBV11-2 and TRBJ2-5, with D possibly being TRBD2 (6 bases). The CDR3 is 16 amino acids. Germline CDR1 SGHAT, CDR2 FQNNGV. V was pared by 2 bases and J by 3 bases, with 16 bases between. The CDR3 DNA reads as TGTGCCAGCAGCTTACGAAGCGGGCTGGGGGAAGAGACCCAGTACTTC. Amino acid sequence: CASSLRSGLGEETQYF.

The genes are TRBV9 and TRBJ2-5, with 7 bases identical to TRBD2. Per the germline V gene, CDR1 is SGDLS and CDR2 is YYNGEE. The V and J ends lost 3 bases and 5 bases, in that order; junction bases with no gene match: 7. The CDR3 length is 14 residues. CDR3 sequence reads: CASSARAGWETQYF. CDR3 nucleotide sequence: TGTGCCAGCAGCGCCCGAGCGGGATGGGAGACCCAGTACTTC.

This CDR3 reads CASSRGGLSLSGNTIYF. Written as DNA, the CDR3 is TGCGCCAGCAGCCGGGGAGGACTTTCCCTCTCTGGAAACACCATATATTTT. V gene TRBV4-1 combines with J gene TRBJ1-3; D is unresolved. The V gene's germline CDR1 is MGHRA and CDR2 YSYEKL. V lost 4 bases, J lost 0 bases, and 16 bases lay in between. This CDR3 comprises 17 residues.

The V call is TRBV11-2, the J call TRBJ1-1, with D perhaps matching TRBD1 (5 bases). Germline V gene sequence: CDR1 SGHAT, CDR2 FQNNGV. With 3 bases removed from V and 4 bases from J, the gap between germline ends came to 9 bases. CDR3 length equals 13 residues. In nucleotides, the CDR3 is TGTGCCAGCAGCTTTGCGGGGCGCACTGAAGCTTTCTTT. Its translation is CASSFAGRTEAFF. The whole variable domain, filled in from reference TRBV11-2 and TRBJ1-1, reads EAGVAQSPRYKIIEKRQSVAFWCNPISGHATLYWYQQILGQGPKLLIQFQNNGVVDDSQLPKDRFSAERLKGVDSTLKIQPAKLEDSAVYLCASSFAGRTEAFFGQGTRLTVV.

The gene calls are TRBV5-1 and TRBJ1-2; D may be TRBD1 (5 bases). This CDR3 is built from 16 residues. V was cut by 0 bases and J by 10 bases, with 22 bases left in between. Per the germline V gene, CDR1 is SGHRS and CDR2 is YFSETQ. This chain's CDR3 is CASSLGAMFLGRNYTF. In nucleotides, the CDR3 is TGCGCCAGCAGCTTGGGGGCCATGTTTCTGGGGCGAAACTACACCTTC. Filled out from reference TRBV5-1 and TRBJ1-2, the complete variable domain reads KAGVTQTPRYLIKTRGQQVTLSCSPISGHRSVSWYQQTPGQGLQFLFEYFSETQRNKGNFPGRFSGRQFSNSRSEMNVSTLELGDSALYLCASSLGAMFLGRNYTFGSGTRLTVV.

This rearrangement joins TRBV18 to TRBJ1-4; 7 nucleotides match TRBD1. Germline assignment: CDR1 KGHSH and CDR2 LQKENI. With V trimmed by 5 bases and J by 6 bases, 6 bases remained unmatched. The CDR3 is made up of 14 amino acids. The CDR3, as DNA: TGTGCCAGCTCAGGAACAGGGGTCTATGAAAAACTGTTTTTT. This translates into CASSGTGVYEKLFF.

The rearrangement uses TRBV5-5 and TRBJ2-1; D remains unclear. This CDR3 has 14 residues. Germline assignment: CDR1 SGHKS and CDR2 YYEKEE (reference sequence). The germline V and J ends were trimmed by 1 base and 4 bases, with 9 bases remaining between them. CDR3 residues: CASSLRWQYNEQFF. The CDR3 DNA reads TGTGCCAGCAGCTTGAGATGGCAGTACAATGAGCAGTTCTTC.

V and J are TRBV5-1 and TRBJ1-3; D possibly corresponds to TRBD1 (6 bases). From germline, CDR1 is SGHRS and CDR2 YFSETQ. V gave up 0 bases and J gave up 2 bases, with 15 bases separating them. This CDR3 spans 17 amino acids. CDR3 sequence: CASSLGYGSGAGNTIYF. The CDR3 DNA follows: TGCGCCAGCAGCTTGGGGTACGGTTCAGGGGCTGGAAACACCATATATTTT.

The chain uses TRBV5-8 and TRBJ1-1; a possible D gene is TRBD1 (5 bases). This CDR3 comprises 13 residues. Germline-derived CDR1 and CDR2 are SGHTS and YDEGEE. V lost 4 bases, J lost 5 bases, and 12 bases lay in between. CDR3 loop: CASSVPQGTEAFF. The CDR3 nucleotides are TGTGCCAGCAGCGTCCCCCAGGGAACTGAAGCTTTCTTT. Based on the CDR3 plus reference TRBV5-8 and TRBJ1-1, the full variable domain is EAGVTQSPTHLIKTRGQQATLRCSPISGHTSVYWYQQALGLGLQFLLWYDEGEERNRGNFPPRFSGRQFPNYSSELNVNALELEDSALYLCASSVPQGTEAFFGQGTRLTVV.

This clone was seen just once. The CDR3 nucleotides are TGTGCCAGCAGCCAAGTCTCACCCTATAACACCGGGGAGCTGTTTTTT. Translated, it gives CASSQVSPYNTGELFF. The rearrangement uses TRBV14 and TRBJ2-2; D call uncertain. In germline, CDR1 is SGHDN, CDR2 FVKESK. The CDR3 has 16 amino acids. Trimming took off 1 base at V and 2 bases at J, with 11 bases between the two ends. The whole variable domain, filled in from reference TRBV14 and TRBJ2-2, reads EAGVTQFPSHSVIEKGQTVTLRCDPISGHDNLYWYRRVMGKEIKFLLHFVKESKQDESGMPNNRFLAERTGGTYSTLKVQPAELEDSGVYFCASSQVSPYNTGELFFGEGSRLTVL.

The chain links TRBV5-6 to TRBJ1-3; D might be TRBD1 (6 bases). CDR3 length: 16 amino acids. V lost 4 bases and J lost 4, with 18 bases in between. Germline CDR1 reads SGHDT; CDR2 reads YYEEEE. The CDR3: CASSPFAGEGGNTIYF. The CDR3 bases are TGTGCCAGCAGCCCGTTTGCAGGGGAAGGGGGAAACACCATATATTTT.

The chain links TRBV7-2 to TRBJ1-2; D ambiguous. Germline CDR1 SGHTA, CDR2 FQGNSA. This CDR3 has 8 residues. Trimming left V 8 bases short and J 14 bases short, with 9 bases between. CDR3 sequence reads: CASAGETF. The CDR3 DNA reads TGTGCCAGCGCCGGGGAAACCTTC. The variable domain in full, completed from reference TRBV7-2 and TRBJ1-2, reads GAGVSQSPSNKVTEKGKDVELRCDPISGHTALYWYRQSLGQGLEFLIYFQGNSAPDKSGLPSDRFSAERTGGSVSTLTIQRTQQEDSAVYLCASAGETFGSGTRLTVV.

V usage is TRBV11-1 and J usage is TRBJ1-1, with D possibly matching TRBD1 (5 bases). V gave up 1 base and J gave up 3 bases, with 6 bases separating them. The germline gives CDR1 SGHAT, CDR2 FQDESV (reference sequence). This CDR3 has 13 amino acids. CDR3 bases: TGTGCCAGCAGCTTAGACAGGTACACTGAAGCTTTCTTT. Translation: CASSLDRYTEAFF.

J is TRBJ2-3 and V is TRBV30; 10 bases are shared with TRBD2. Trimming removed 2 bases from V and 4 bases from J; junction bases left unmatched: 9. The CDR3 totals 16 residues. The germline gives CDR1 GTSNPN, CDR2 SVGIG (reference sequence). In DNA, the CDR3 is TGTGCCTGGAGTACCGGGCTAGCGGGGGCGGCAGATACGCAGTATTTT. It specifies CAWSTGLAGAADTQYF.

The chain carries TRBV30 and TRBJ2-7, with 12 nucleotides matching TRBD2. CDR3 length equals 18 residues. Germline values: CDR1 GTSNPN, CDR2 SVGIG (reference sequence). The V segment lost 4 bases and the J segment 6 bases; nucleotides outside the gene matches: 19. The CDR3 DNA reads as TGTGCCTGGACCCCTGGATGGACTAGCGGGATCCCCGGGCGCGAGCAGTACTTC. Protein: CAWTPGWTSGIPGREQYF.

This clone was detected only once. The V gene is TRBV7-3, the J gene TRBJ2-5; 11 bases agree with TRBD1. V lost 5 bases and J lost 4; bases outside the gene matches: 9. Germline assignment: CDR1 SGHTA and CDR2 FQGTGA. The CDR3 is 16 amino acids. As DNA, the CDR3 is TGTGCCAGCAGCCGAGGACAGGGGGCGTTAGGAGAGACCCAGTACTTC. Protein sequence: CASSRGQGALGETQYF.

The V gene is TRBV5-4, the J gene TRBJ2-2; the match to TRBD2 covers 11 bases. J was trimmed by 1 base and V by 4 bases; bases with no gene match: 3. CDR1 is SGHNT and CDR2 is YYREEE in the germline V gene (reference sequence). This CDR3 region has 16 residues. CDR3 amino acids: CASSTGTSGNTGELFF. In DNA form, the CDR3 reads TGTGCCAGCAGCACAGGGACTAGCGGGAACACCGGGGAGCTGTTTTTT.